The rows below give T cell receptor beta chains drawn from one sample of a study of T cells in localized non-small cell lung cancer. Libraries were prepared by immunoSEQ multiplex PCR; TCRdb keeps only in-frame clonotypes and omits some of them. The sample gives roughly 900 clones, about 20% of which show up once; approximately 19% is in the top ten. The sequences come from normal lung tissue next to the tumor, collected before any cancer treatment. The receptors were gathered from a male donor older than 55 with stage I lung adenocarcinoma. Both conserved end residues are part of each CDR3. The D gene is left open where the match is weak. Clone size, where shown, is once, few, many, or a class for clones that have expanded.

clone size	D gene	J gene	V gene	CDR3 protein	CDR3 DNA
few	NA	TRBJ2-1	TRBV12-5	CASGLGRGDYNEQFF	TGTGCTAGTGGTTTGGGCAGGGGGGATTACAATGAGCAGTTCTTC
few	NA	TRBJ2-4	TRBV27	CASSLSPPGQYF	TGTGCCAGCAGTCTCAGCCCGCCGGGTCAGTACTTC
NA	NA	TRBJ2-1	TRBV19	CASSIGATVRTGEQFF	TGTGCCAGTAGTATAGGGGCGACAGTCCGAACGGGTGAGCAGTTCTTC
medium-sized	TRBD2	TRBJ2-5	TRBV6-8	CASSYSTGRAGRETQYF	TGTGCCAGCAGTTACTCGACGGGGAGGGCAGGACGAGAGACCCAGTACTTC
NA	NA	TRBJ2-5	TRBV9	CASSETRTQETQYF	TGTGCCAGCAGTGAAACCCGGACCCAAGAGACCCAGTACTTC
few	TRBD2	TRBJ2-6	TRBV9	CASSATLAVLGGANVLTF	TGTGCCAGCAGCGCAACTCTAGCGGTGCTAGGAGGGGCCAACGTCCTGACTTTC
once	NA	TRBJ2-3	TRBV15	CATSRGAGNTDTQYF	TGTGCCACCAGCAGAGGAGCGGGCAACACAGATACGCAGTATTTT
few	TRBD2	TRBJ2-7	TRBV11-3	CASSPLPAGVYEQYF	TGTGCCAGCAGCCCCCTCCCAGCGGGAGTATACGAGCAGTACTTC
NA	TRBD1	TRBJ1-6	TRBV14	CASSQRTGMNSPLHF	TGTGCCAGCAGCCAGAGGACAGGGATGAATTCACCCCTCCACTTT
NA	TRBD1	TRBJ2-1	TRBV9	CASSGDSNEQFF	TGTGCCAGCAGCGGGGACAGCAATGAGCAGTTCTTC
NA	TRBD2	TRBJ2-3	TRBV6-8	CASSYPSLLAGVTDTQYF	TGTGCCAGCAGTTACCCTTCTCTTTTAGCGGGAGTCACAGATACGCAGTATTTT
NA	TRBD2	TRBJ2-1	TRBV11-3	CASSLGGSYNEQFF	TGTGCCAGCAGCTTAGGCGGGAGCTACAATGAGCAGTTCTTC
NA	NA	TRBJ1-5	TRBV28	CASTPSLGNQPQHF	TGTGCCAGCACCCCCTCTCTGGGCAATCAGCCCCAGCATTTT
few	NA	TRBJ1-3	TRBV11-3	CASSLNSPRNTIYF	TGTGCCAGCAGCTTAAACAGTCCCCGAAACACCATATATTTT
NA	NA	TRBJ1-5	TRBV10-3	CAISDQGPPNQPQHF	TGTGCCATCAGTGACCAAGGACCCCCCAATCAGCCCCAGCATTTT
NA	NA	TRBJ1-4	TRBV15	CATSNGQLIEKLFF	TGTGCCACCAGCAACGGACAGCTAATAGAAAAACTGTTTTTT
NA	NA	TRBJ1-3	TRBV7-8	CASSLGEGNTIYF	TGTGCCAGCAGCCTGGGAGAGGGAAACACCATATATTTT
medium-sized	TRBD1	TRBJ2-1	TRBV11-3	CASSRDRDSYNEQFF	TGTGCCAGCAGCAGGGACAGGGACTCCTACAATGAGCAGTTCTTC
large	TRBD2	TRBJ2-5	TRBV9	CASSVELAGGRETQYF	TGTGCCAGCAGCGTAGAACTAGCGGGGGGGCGAGAGACCCAGTACTTC
few	NA	TRBJ1-1	TRBV6-8	CASIGGVDWTEAFF	TGTGCCAGCATAGGGGGGGTGGATTGGACTGAAGCTTTCTTT
few	TRBD2	TRBJ2-3	TRBV11-3	CASSPGTSGRTDTQYF	TGTGCCAGCAGCCCCGGGACTAGCGGGAGGACAGATACGCAGTATTTT
NA	NA	TRBJ1-3	TRBV25-1	CASMKGFGGNTIYF	TGTGCCAGCATGAAGGGGTTTGGCGGAAACACCATATATTTT
medium-sized	TRBD1	TRBJ2-6	TRBV11-3	CASSLRDRVGAGANVLTF	TGTGCCAGCAGCCTAAGAGACAGGGTAGGAGCTGGGGCCAACGTCCTGACTTTC
NA	NA	TRBJ1-2	TRBV28	CASSSVQPNYGYTF	TGTGCCAGCAGTTCGGTACAGCCTAACTATGGCTACACCTTC
NA	TRBD1	TRBJ1-2	TRBV28	CASYKRGTGGVCTF	TGTGCCAGCTACAAACGGGGAACAGGGGGGGTATGCACCTTC
NA	NA	TRBJ2-1	TRBV6-7	CASSFGNEQFF	TGTGCCAGCAGTTTTGGGAATGAGCAGTTCTTC
NA	NA	TRBJ1-1	TRBV10-2	CASRAGSMNTEAFF	TGCGCCAGCAGAGCAGGAAGCATGAACACTGAAGCTTTCTTT
NA	NA	TRBJ1-4	TRBV9	CASSGSGGQTNEKLFF	TGTGCCAGCAGCGGATCGGGTGGTCAGACTAATGAAAAACTGTTTTTT
NA	NA	TRBJ1-2	TRBV18	CASSPPGMGRFGYTF	TGTGCCAGCTCACCTCCTGGGATGGGGCGTTTTGGCTACACCTTC
NA	TRBD1	TRBJ1-2	TRBV9	CASTPGGTDYGYTF	TGTGCCAGCACTCCCGGGGGGACAGACTATGGCTACACCTTC
few	NA	TRBJ1-1	TRBV5-1	CASSFPGGGENTEAFF	TGCGCCAGCAGCTTTCCGGGAGGGGGGGAGAACACTGAAGCTTTCTTT
NA	NA	TRBJ1-1	TRBV7-4	CASSPTIRGEAFF	TGTGCCAGCAGCCCTACCATCAGGGGTGAAGCTTTCTTT
medium-sized	NA	TRBJ2-6	TRBV11-3	CASSLGAALNSGANVLTF	TGTGCCAGCAGCTTGGGGGCAGCCTTGAACTCTGGGGCCAACGTCCTGACTTTC
NA	NA	TRBJ2-7	TRBV9	CASSVNEGEQYF	TGTGCCAGCAGCGTAAATGAGGGCGAGCAGTACTTC
few	TRBD2	TRBJ2-5	TRBV11-3	CASSLGLAGGQETQYF	TGTGCCAGCAGCTTAGGACTAGCGGGAGGGCAGGAGACCCAGTACTTC
NA	TRBD1	TRBJ1-1	TRBV25-1	CASSEAGQGMMNTEAFF	TGTGCCAGCAGTGAAGCAGGACAGGGAATGATGAACACTGAAGCTTTCTTT
once	NA	TRBJ1-4	TRBV5-1	CASSFSDPNEKLFF	TGCGCCAGCAGCTTCAGTGATCCTAATGAAAAACTGTTTTTT
NA	NA	TRBJ2-5	TRBV11-3	CASSLGWGVGETQYF	TGTGCCAGCAGCTTAGGCTGGGGGGTAGGGGAGACCCAGTACTTC
NA	NA	TRBJ1-3	TRBV1	CASSQDVRAAGIDTIYF	TGCGCCAGCAGCCAAGATGTCCGGGCGGCAGGGATAGACACCATATATTTT
few	TRBD1	TRBJ1-1	TRBV29-1	CSVAPDRGEDTEAFF	TGCAGCGTTGCCCCGGACAGGGGAGAGGACACTGAAGCTTTCTTT
medium-sized	NA	TRBJ1-3	TRBV9	CASSKEAVRMNTIYF	TGTGCCAGCAGCAAGGAGGCCGTAAGAATGAACACCATATATTTT
NA	NA	TRBJ1-3	TRBV28	CASSLTGYSGNTIYF	TGTGCCAGCAGTTTAACAGGGTACTCAGGAAACACCATATATTTT
few	NA	TRBJ1-1	TRBV11-3	CASETGGFGNTEAFF	TGTGCCAGCGAGACGGGGGGATTCGGTAACACTGAAGCTTTCTTT
NA	NA	TRBJ2-1	TRBV28	CASSFTTFRDEQFF	TGTGCCAGCAGTTTCACCACGTTCAGGGATGAGCAGTTCTTC
large	TRBD1	TRBJ1-4	TRBV9	CASRQGANEKLFF	TGTGCCAGCAGGCAGGGGGCTAATGAAAAACTGTTTTTT
few	NA	TRBJ1-1	TRBV28	CASERVGTEAFF	TGTGCCAGCGAGAGGGTGGGCACTGAAGCTTTCTTT
few	NA	TRBJ1-2	TRBV19	CASSRRDVYGYTF	TGTGCCAGTAGTAGGAGGGACGTCTATGGCTACACCTTC
few	NA	TRBJ2-5	TRBV6-8	CASTLLVRETQYF	TGTGCCAGCACCCTACTAGTACGGGAGACCCAGTACTTC